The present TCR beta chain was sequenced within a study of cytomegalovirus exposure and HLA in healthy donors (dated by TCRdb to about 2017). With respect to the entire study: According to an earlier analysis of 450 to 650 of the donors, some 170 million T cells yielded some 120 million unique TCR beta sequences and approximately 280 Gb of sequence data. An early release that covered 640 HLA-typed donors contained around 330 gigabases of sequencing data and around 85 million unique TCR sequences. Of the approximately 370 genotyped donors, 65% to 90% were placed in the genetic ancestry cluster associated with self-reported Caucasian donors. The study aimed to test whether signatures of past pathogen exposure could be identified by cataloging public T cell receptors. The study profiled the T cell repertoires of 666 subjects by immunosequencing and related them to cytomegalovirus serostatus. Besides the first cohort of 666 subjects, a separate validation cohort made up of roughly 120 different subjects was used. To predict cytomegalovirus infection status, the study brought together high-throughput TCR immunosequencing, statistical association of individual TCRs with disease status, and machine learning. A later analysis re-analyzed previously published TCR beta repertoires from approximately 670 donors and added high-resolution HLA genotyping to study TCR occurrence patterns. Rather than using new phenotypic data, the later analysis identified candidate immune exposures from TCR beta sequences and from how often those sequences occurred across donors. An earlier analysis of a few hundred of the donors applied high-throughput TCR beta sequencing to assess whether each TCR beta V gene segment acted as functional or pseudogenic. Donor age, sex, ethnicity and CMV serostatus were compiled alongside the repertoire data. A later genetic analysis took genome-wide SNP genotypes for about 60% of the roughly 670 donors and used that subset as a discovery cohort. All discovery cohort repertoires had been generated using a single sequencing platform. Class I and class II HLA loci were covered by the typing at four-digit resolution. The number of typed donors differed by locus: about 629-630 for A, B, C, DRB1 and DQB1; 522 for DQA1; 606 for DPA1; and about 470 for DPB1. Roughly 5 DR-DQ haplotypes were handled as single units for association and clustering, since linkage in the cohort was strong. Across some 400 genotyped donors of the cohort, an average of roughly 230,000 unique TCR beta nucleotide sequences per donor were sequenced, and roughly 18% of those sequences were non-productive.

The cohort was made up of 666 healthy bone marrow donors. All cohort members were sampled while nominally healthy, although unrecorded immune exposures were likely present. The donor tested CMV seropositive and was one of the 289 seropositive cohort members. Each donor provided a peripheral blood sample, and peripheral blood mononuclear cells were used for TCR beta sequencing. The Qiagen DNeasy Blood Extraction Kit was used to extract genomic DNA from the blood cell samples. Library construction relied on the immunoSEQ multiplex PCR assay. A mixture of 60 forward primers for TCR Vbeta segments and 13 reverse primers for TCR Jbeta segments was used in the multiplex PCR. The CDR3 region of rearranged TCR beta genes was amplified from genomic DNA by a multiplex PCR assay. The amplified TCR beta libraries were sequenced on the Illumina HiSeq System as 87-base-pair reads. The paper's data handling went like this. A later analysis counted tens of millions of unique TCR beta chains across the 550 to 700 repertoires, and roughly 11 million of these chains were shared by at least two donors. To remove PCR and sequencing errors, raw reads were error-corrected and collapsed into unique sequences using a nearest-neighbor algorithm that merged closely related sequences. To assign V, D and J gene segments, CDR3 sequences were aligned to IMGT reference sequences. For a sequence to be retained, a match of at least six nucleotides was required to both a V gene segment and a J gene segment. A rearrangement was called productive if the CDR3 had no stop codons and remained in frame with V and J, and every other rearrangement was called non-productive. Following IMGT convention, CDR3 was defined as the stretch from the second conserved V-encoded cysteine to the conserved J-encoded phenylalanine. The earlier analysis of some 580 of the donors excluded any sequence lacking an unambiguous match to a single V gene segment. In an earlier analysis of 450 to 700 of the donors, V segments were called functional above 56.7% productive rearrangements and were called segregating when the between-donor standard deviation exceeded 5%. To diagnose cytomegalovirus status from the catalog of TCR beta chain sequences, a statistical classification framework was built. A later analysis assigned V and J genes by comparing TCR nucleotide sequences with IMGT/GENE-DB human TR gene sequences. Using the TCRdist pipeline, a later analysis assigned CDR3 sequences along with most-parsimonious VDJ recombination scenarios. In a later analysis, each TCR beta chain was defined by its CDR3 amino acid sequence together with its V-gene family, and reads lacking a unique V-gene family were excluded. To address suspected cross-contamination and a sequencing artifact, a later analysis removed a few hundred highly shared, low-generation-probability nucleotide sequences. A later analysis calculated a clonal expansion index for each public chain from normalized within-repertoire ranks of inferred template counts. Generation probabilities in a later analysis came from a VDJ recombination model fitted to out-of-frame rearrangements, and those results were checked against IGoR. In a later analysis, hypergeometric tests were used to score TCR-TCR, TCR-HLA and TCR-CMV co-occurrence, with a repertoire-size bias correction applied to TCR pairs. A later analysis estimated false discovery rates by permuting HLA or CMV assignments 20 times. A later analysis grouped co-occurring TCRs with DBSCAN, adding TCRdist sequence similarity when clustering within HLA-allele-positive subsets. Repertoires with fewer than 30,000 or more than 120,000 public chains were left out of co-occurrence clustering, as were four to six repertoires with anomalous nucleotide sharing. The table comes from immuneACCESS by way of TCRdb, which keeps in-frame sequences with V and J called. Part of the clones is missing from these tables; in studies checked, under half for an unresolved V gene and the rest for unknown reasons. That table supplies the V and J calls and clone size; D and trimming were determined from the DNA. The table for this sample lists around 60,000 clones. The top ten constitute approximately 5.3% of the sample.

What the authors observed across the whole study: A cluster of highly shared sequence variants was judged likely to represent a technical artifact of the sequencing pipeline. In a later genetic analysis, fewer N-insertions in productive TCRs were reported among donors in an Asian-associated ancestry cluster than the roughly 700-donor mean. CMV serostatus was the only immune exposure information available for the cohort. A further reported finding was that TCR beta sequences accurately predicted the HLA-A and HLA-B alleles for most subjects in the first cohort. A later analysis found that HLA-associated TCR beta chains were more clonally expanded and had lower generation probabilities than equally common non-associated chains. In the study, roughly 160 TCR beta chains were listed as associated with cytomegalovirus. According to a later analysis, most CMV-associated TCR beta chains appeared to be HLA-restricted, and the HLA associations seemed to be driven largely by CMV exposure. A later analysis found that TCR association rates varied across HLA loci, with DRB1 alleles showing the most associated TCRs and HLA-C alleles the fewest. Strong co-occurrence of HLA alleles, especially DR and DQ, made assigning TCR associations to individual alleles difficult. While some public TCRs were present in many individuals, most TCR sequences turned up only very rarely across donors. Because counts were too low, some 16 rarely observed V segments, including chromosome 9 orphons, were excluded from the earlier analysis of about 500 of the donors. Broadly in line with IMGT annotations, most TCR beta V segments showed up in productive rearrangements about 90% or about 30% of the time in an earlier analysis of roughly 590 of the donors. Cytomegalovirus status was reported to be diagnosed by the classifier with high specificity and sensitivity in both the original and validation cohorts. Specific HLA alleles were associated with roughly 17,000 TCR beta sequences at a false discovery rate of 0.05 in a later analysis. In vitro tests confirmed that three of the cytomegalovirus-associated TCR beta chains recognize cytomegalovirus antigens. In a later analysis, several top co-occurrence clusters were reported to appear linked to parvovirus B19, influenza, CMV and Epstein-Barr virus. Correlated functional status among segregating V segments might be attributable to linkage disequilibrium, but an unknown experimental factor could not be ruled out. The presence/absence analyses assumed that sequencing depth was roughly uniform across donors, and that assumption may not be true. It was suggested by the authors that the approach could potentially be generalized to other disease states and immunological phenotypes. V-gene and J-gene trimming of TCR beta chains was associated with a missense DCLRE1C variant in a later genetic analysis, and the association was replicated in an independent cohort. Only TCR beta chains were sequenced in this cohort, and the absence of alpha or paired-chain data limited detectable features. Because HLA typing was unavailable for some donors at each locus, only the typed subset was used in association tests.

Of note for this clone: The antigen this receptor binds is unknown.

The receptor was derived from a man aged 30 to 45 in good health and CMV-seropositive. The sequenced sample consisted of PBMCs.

Here is the DNA: TGTGCTAGTGGTTTGCGAACCGGGGGACCGACCGACTACGAGCAGTACTTC. This translates into CASGLRTGGPTDYEQYF. The chain was built from TRBV12-5 and TRBJ2-7; 6 matching bases give a weak D call of TRBD2. From the cysteine up to the phenylalanine, the CDR3 has a length of 17 residues. This entry keeps only the CDR3 DNA: 51 bases, framed from base 1. CDR1 LGHNT and CDR2 FRNRAP were looked up in the germline V gene. V is clipped by 2 bases and J by 3 bases, and the sequence between their germline boundaries is 20 bases long.